This TCR beta chain was sequenced for a study of blood T cell repertoires in COVID-19. Across the study: COVID-19 samples, acute and convalescent, were from the United States, Italy and Spain. From T cells, B-cell-depleted T cells, or PBMCs came the material, which was cDNA or gDNA.

Methods used by the authors: Reference gene primer amplification in the assay estimated nucleated cell counts. The protocol was immunoSEQ multiplex PCR, while the TCRdb copy is restricted to in-frame clones and leaves out a portion. Clonal size and the V and J genes are those of that table, whereas D and trimming came from the DNA. The table has over 8,000 clones, 86% seen once. The CDR3 loop spans 12 amino acids. V was clipped by 10 bases and J by 1 base, with 10 bases between them. CDR1 is SNHLY and CDR2 is FYNNEI in the germline V gene. This TCR was sampled from a human donor with active COVID-19. The donor label of this sample is uncertain. This sequence joins TRBV2 and TRBJ2-5; D gene uncertain. Material for sequencing was peripheral blood. The CDR3 bases are TGTGCCACCGTTTTGGCCCAAGAGACCCAGTACTTC. Translating gives CATVLAQETQYF.